This TCR beta chain comes out of a study of blood T cell repertoires in COVID-19. Study at large: COVID-19 samples from acute and convalescent phases originated in the United States, Italy and Spain.

In the source study's methods: Using reference gene primer amplification, nucleated cell counts were estimated. Profiled with immunoSEQ multiplex PCR; TCRdb holds only in-frame clones, not every one. V and J calls and clone size follow that table, whereas D and trimming were derived from the DNA. The table has around 130,000 clones, around 82% seen once. The CDR3 covers 14 residues. Germline lookup yields CDR1 SGHAT and CDR2 FQNNGV. Trimming removed 5 bases at V and 8 bases at J, with 16 bases between. This clone was recorded a few times. Sequenced sample: peripheral blood. The V gene is TRBV11-2, the J gene TRBJ1-3; D ambiguous. This receptor was obtained from a human donor in a cohort sampled during active COVID-19. The CDR3 protein is CASSMSPGIDTIYF. In nucleotides, the CDR3 is TGTGCCAGCAGCATGTCTCCCGGGATTGACACCATATATTTT.